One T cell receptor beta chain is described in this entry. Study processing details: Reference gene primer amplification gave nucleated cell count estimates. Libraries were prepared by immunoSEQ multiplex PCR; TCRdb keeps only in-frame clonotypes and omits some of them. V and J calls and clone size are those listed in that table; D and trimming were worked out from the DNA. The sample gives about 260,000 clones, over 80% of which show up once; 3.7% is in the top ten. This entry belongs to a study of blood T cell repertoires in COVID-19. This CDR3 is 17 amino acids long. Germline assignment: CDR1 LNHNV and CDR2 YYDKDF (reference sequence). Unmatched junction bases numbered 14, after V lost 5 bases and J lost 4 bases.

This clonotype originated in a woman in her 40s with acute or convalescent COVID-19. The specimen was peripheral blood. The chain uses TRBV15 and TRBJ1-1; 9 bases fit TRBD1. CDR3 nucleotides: TGTGCCACCAGCTGGGGGGGGCCGGGACAGGGTCTCACTGAAGCTTTCTTT. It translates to CATSWGGPGQGLTEAFF. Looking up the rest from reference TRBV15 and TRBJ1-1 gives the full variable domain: DAMVIQNPRYQVTQFGKPVTLSCSQTLNHNVMYWYQQKSSQAPKLLFHYYDKDFNNEADTPDNFQSRRPNTSFCFLDIRSPGLGDTAMYLCATSWGGPGQGLTEAFFGQGTRLTVV.